The subject of this entry is one TCR beta chain. This sample was taken from a study of glioma-infiltrating T cells after dendritic cell vaccination. Turning to the study itself: Between about 2002 and 2013, patients got autologous tumor lysate-pulsed dendritic cell vaccines. Dendritic cells derived from monocytes and pulsed with autologous tumor lysate formed the vaccine.

Primers: 60 V beta forward and 13 J beta reverse. Only in-frame clones appear in the TCRdb table, and some are missing; sequencing was by immunoSEQ multiplex PCR. The sample lists 90,000 or so clones; approximately 80% were seen once. Described time point: after dendritic cell vaccination, including at tumor progression/relapse. Germline assignment: CDR1 ENHRY and CDR2 SYGVKD. This CDR3 has 17 residues. V lost 4 bases to trimming and J lost 2 bases; unmatched junction nucleotides: 6. The V call is TRBV10-3, the J call TRBJ2-3; 13 nucleotides line up with TRBD2. This receptor was obtained from a human donor with glioblastoma. The material sequenced was blood, taken after dendritic cell vaccination. CDR3 nucleotides: TGTGCCATCAGTGCGATTACTAGCGGGGGGGCCACAGATACGCAGTATTTT. This gives the protein CAISAITSGGATDTQYF.